Shown below are 11 T cell receptor beta chains from a single sample sequenced in a study of blood T cell repertoires in COVID-19. Sequenced by immunoSEQ multiplex PCR; TCRdb stores in-frame clones only, minus some. The data hold about 270,000 clones, with less than 85% observed a single time. Specimen: peripheral blood. The receptors come from a human donor with COVID-19, enrolled during active disease. The donor label of this sample is uncertain.

The gene calls are TRBV4-3 and TRBJ2-3, with D maybe TRBD2 (5 bases). The length of the CDR3 is 13 residues. Trimming left V 2 bases short and J 8 bases short, with 11 bases between. Per germline, CDR1 LGHNA and CDR2 YSLEER. The CDR3 is CASSQFSGGTQYF. CDR3 nucleotides: TGCGCCAGCAGCCAATTCAGTGGAGGTACGCAGTATTTT.

The chain uses TRBV28 and TRBJ2-1; 8 bases are shared with TRBD2. The V gene's germline CDR1 is MDHEN and CDR2 SYDVKM. CDR3 size: 15 residues. V trimming: 4 bases; J trimming: 5 bases; junction bases outside the gene matches: 7. CDR3 nucleotide sequence: TGTGCCAGCAGTTCGTTAGCGGGATGGGACAATGAGCAGTTCTTC. Amino acids: CASSSLAGWDNEQFF.

The rearrangement joins TRBV5-1 to TRBJ1-4; 8 nucleotides agree with TRBD1. The J segment lost 7 bases and the V segment lost 5 bases, leaving 4 bases of the junction unmatched. Germline values: CDR1 SGHRS, CDR2 YFSETQ. The CDR3 covers 13 residues. In DNA form, the CDR3 reads TGCGCCAGCAGTGGGACAGGTTTTGAAAAACTGTTTTTT. Its translation: CASSGTGFEKLFF.

This clone was seen a handful of times. The V call is TRBV2, the J call TRBJ1-1; 10 bases align to TRBD1. CDR3 size: 15 residues. Germline values: CDR1 SNHLY, CDR2 FYNNEI. With V trimmed by 6 bases and J by 0 bases, 4 bases remained unmatched. The DNA for the CDR3 is TGTGCCAGCAGACGGGACAGGGGATTGAACACTGAAGCTTTCTTT. This sequence encodes CASRRDRGLNTEAFF.

The chain joins TRBV18 to TRBJ2-1, with TRBD2 matching over 11 bases. CDR1 is KGHSH and CDR2 is LQKENI in the germline V gene. The CDR3 totals 19 residues. V was pared by 0 bases and J by 4 bases, with 11 bases of the junction left unmatched. CDR3 in DNA: TGTGCCAGCTCACCACCGATCGGACTAGCGGGCCCGAGGTACAATGAGCAGTTCTTC. It codes for CASSPPIGLAGPRYNEQFF. The full variable domain, rest sourced from reference TRBV18 and TRBJ2-1, is NAGVMQNPRHLVRRRGQEARLRCSPMKGHSHVYWYRQLPEEGLKFMVYLQKENIIDESGMPKERFSAEFPKEGPSILRIQQVVRGDSAAYFCASSPPIGLAGPRYNEQFFGPGTRLTVL.

The V and J genes are TRBV3-1 (or the pseudogene TRBV3-2) and TRBJ1-3; 7 bases are a match to TRBD1. The germline V gene has CDR1 LGHDT and CDR2 YNNKEL (reference sequence). Trimming removed 1 base from V and 5 bases from J; junction bases left unmatched: 8. This CDR3 has 16 amino acids. This CDR3 reads CASSQVRGLARNTIYF. The CDR3 DNA reads TGTGCCAGCAGCCAAGTAAGGGGGCTTGCACGAAACACCATATATTTT.

The V and J genes are TRBV7-9 and TRBJ2-7; D not resolved. Germline CDR1 SEHNR, CDR2 FQNEAQ (reference sequence). The CDR3 loop spans 15 amino acids. V was trimmed by 2 bases and J by 2 bases, leaving 13 bases between them. CDR3 nucleotides: TGTGCCAGCAGCTTATCCGAAGCTGCCGCCTACGAGCAGTACTTC. Its translation is CASSLSEAAAYEQYF.

The J gene is TRBJ2-5, the V gene TRBV6-1; D may be TRBD2 (7 bases). This CDR3 comprises 15 residues. With 0 bases removed from V and 5 bases from J, the gap between germline ends came to 13 bases. The germline V gene encodes CDR1 MNHNS and CDR2 SASEGT. CDR3 region: CASSEAIRGGETQYF. The CDR3 nucleotides are TGTGCCAGCAGTGAAGCAATAAGGGGGGGGGAGACCCAGTACTTC.

The CDR3, as DNA: TGTGCCAGCAATACTAGCGGGGGGTCCTACAATGAGCAGTTCTTC. This gives the protein CASNTSGGSYNEQFF. The V and J genes are TRBV27 and TRBJ2-1; 12 nucleotides align to TRBD2. CDR1 MNHEY and CDR2 SMNVEV come from the germline V gene (reference sequence). The CDR3 has 15 residues. Losses at the gene ends were 7 bases for V and 1 base for J; bases not matched to a gene: 2.

A word on this clone: Compared with germline, one end of the junction differs, possibly owing to a read error. The chain employs TRBV2 and TRBJ1-5; 8 bases are shared with TRBD1. The CDR3 contains 13 residues. Germline V gene data show CDR1 as SNHLY and CDR2 as FYNNEI. The chain's CDR3 is CASRTGDNRPQHF. The CDR3 DNA follows: TGTGCCAGCAGGACAGGGGATAATCGGCCCCAGCATTTT. Drawing the rest from reference TRBV2 and TRBJ1-5, the complete variable domain is EPEVTQTPSHQVTQMGQEVILRCVPISNHLYFYWYRQILGQKVEFLVSFYNNEISEKSEIFDDQFSVERPDGSNFTLKIRSTKLEDSAMYFCASRTGDNRPQHFGDGTRLSIL.

This clone has only one observation. V gene TRBV9 combines with J gene TRBJ2-1, with D tentatively TRBD2 (5 bases). Germline V gene sequence: CDR1 SGDLS, CDR2 YYNGEE. Trimming cost V 3 bases and J 7 bases, with 17 bases left between them. The CDR3 has 15 residues. The CDR3 region has the DNA TGTGCCAGCAGCGGAACTAAGAAGGCGGGTAATGAGCAGTTCTTC. Its translation is CASSGTKKAGNEQFF.